The clone carrying this TCR beta chain was counted many times. Antigen unknown. The germline CDR1 and CDR2 sequences are SQVTM and ANQGSEA. The length of the CDR3 is 12 residues. Trimming stripped 0 bases from V and 8 bases from J, with 8 bases between. This entry is derived from a study of CD8 T cells in ankylosing spondylitis. Findings of the study overall: Blood of patients with ankylosing spondylitis appeared to be characterized by a TCR beta motif of several highly homologous variants. Disease-linked clones reportedly showed significant enrichment in matched ankylosing spondylitis synovial fluid. Certain motif variants had earlier appeared in reactive arthritis synovial fluid and blood.

Making use of molecular barcodes, quantitative 5'-RACE generated TCR beta libraries. Each CDR3 protein is one row after TCRdb ran MiXCR on the 5' RACE reads. The table includes under 850,000 distinct CDR3 sequences, 15% to 20% detected once. J is TRBJ2-1 and V is TRBV29-1; D call uncertain. The sequencing input was blood, either unsorted or a sorted T cell fraction (not recorded which). The clonotype originates from a male donor with ankylosing spondylitis. The CDR3 DNA reads as TGCAGCGTTGAAGAGAATAGGGATGAGCAGTTCTTC. It specifies CSVEENRDEQFF.